The 10 T cell receptor beta chains presented below share a single source sample, sequenced in a study of graft-versus-host responses after intestinal transplantation. Measured with immunoSEQ multiplex PCR; TCRdb has only the in-frame clones, and not every one. The repertoire has 20,000 to 30,000 clones, roughly 80% of them found once; the top ten carry 1.1%. Sequencing was performed on PBMCs, taken about 28 days after intestinal transplant. The receptor source for this set is a human patient who received an intestinal transplant, so some T cells may come from the graft donor.

The chain joins TRBV12-5 to TRBJ2-3; tentative D call: TRBD1 (6 bases). The germline CDR1 and CDR2 sequences are LGHNT and FRNRAP. The ends were cut back, 3 bases at V and 2 bases at J, with 27 bases in the middle. This CDR3 has 20 amino acids. CDR3 DNA sequence: TGTGCTAGTGGTTTCCATAGGTATTATCGTACAGGGATATACACAGATACGCAGTATTTT. This sequence encodes CASGFHRYYRTGIYTDTQYF.

V and J are TRBV5-4 and TRBJ2-7; 8 bases line up with TRBD2. J gave up 2 bases and V 9 bases, and 7 bases lay outside the gene matches. Germline-derived CDR1 and CDR2 are SGHNT and YYREEE (reference sequence). CDR3 length: 13 residues. The CDR3 here is CATGGGPTYEQYF. The CDR3 DNA reads TGTGCCACCGGGGGGGGGCCGACCTACGAGCAGTACTTC.

V and J are TRBV11-2 and TRBJ1-4; D is unresolved. CDR3 length: 16 residues. Trimming pared 5 bases from V and 0 bases from J, leaving 13 bases between. Germline lookup yields CDR1 SGHAT and CDR2 FQNNGV. As DNA, the CDR3 is TGTGCCAGCAGCACCCCCCTTGAGACAACTAATGAAAAACTGTTTTTT. Translating it yields CASSTPLETTNEKLFF.

The V and J genes are TRBV28 and TRBJ2-7; D is unresolved. The CDR3 contains 11 residues. CDR1 and CDR2 from the germline V gene are MDHEN and SYDVKM. V lost 4 bases, J lost 5 bases, and 6 bases lay in between. The DNA for the CDR3 is TGTGCCAGCAGTTCCCTAGACGAGCAGTACTTC. This translates into CASSSLDEQYF.

V and J are TRBV6-5 and TRBJ1-5; D not resolved. Per germline, CDR1 MNHEY and CDR2 SVGAGI. Trimming removed 0 bases from V and 3 bases from J, with 9 bases in between. The CDR3 length is 15 residues. DNA for the CDR3: TGTGCCAGCAGTTACTCGATGGCAGCCAATCAGCCCCAGCATTTT. It is translated as CASSYSMAANQPQHF.

V gene TRBV13 combines with J gene TRBJ1-2, with a tentative D call TRBD1 (5 bases). The CDR3 covers 16 residues. Germline loops: CDR1 PRHDT, CDR2 FYEKMQ (reference sequence). Between the trimmed V and J ends, which lost 6 bases and 4 bases, there was a span of 21 bases. In DNA form, the CDR3 reads TGTGCCAGCAGTTCCACCCCCCGGGAGGGACGCTATGGCTACACCTTC. Translating gives CASSSTPREGRYGYTF. The whole variable domain, remainder taken from reference TRBV13 and TRBJ1-2, is AAGVIQSPRHLIKEKRETATLKCYPIPRHDTVYWYQQGPGQDPQFLISFYEKMQSDKGSIPDRFSAQQFSDYHSELNMSSLELGDSALYFCASSSTPREGRYGYTFGSGTRLTVV.

This rearrangement joins TRBV7-9 to TRBJ1-2; D is perhaps TRBD1 (5 bases). The CDR3 length is 14 residues. V lost 4 bases, J lost 3 bases, and 12 bases lay in between. Germline-derived CDR1 and CDR2 are SEHNR and FQNEAQ (reference sequence). CDR3 in amino acids: CASSSEGSDYGYTF. CDR3 nucleotide sequence: TGTGCCAGCAGCTCCGAGGGGTCCGACTATGGCTACACCTTC.

The chain employs TRBV9 and TRBJ1-4; D is possibly TRBD1 (5 bases). V was cut by 0 bases and J by 4 bases, with 13 bases left in between. CDR3 size: 16 residues. Germline V gene data show CDR1 as SGDLS and CDR2 as YYNGEE. The CDR3 spells CASSVGLGTLNEKLFF. For the CDR3, the DNA is TGTGCCAGCAGCGTAGGTTTGGGGACTCTTAATGAAAAACTGTTTTTT.

The genes are TRBV15 and TRBJ2-1; 9 bases line up with TRBD2. With V trimmed by 1 base and J by 3 bases, 4 bases remained unmatched. Germline CDR1 reads LNHNV; CDR2 reads YYDKDF (reference sequence). This CDR3 is 16 amino acids long. In DNA form, the CDR3 reads TGTGCCACCAGCAGAGGTTCTAGCGGGGTCTACAATGAGCAGTTCTTC. It is translated as CATSRGSSGVYNEQFF.

The V gene is TRBV4-1, the J gene TRBJ2-2, with TRBD2 matching over 10 bases. The CDR3 totals 21 residues. Germline values: CDR1 MGHRA, CDR2 YSYEKL. The junction had 17 bases not matched to a gene; V was cut back by 0 bases and J by 4 bases. CDR3 sequence reads: CASSQDDVGSGRAQATGELFF. In DNA, the CDR3 is TGCGCCAGCAGCCAAGATGATGTCGGCAGCGGGAGGGCCCAAGCCACCGGGGAGCTGTTTTTT.